Listed here are 3 T cell receptor beta chains from one sample, sequenced in a study of T cell repertoires in cytomegalovirus infection. TCRdb itself ran the reads through MiXCR, one entry per CDR3 protein. The sample records roughly 200,000 distinct CDR3 sequences, 17% being singletons. The sample was CD8+ T cells from PBMCs. The receptors derive from a human donor in good health (CMV status not recorded). Some clones in this sample may be carry-over from other donors' samples.

The table lists this clonotype with a few counts. The chain combines TRBV28 with TRBJ2-5, with TRBD2 matching over 8 bases. Germline-derived CDR1 and CDR2 are MDHEN and SYDVKM. With V trimmed by 5 bases and J by 10 bases, 15 bases remained unmatched. CDR3 length: 15 residues. DNA of the CDR3: TGTGCCAGCAGTGGAGAGCGGGGGCGCCGACGGGTCCAGTACTTC. Residues: CASSGERGRRRVQYF.

This clonotype has more than one count but fewer than ten. The V gene is TRBV7-2, the J gene TRBJ1-5, with unresolved D. Trimming stripped 1 base from V and 6 bases from J, with 16 bases between. Germline V gene data show CDR1 as SGHTA and CDR2 as FQGNSA. This CDR3 is 16 amino acids long. The CDR3 coding sequence is TGTGCCAGCAGCTTAGAGTCAAGGGCCGTATTTCAGCCCCAGCATTTT. Translating it yields CASSLESRAVFQPQHF.

The V and J genes are TRBV6-5 and TRBJ2-3, with D perhaps TRBD1 or TRBD2 (5 bases each). Trimming took off 4 bases at V and 0 bases at J, with 17 bases between the two ends. The CDR3 sequence is 17 residues long. Per germline, CDR1 MNHEY and CDR2 SVGAGI. The CDR3 region is CASSSYPEGPSTDTQYF. CDR3 nucleotide sequence: TGTGCCAGCAGTTCCTATCCTGAGGGGCCGAGCACAGATACGCAGTATTTT.